What follows is one T cell receptor (beta chain) and its context. The data originate from a study of shared clonotypes between healthy human individuals. Sorted-subset replicate PCRs used 200 ng of genomic DNA. This amount corresponded to approximately 30,000 T cell genomes. The method was immunoSEQ multiplex PCR; TCRdb's version includes in-frame clones alone and lacks a portion of them. The data contain about 710,000 clones, around 73% of them singletons. Per the germline V gene, CDR1 is SGHTA and CDR2 is FQGNSA. V dropped 5 bases and J dropped 4 bases, with 14 bases sitting between them. The CDR3 sequence is 14 residues long.

This clonotype was obtained from a woman younger than 45 in good health. This chain links TRBV7-2 with TRBJ1-2, with D unresolved. The sequencing input was memory CD4+ T cells sorted from blood. Sample subset: CD45RA-negative fraction. The CDR3 nucleotides read TGTGCCAGCAGCCTCCCGGAACAACTCTATGGCTACACCTTC. Its translation is CASSLPEQLYGYTF.